The sequence of this T cell receptor beta chain was determined in a study of cytomegalovirus exposure and HLA in healthy donors. The overall study: According to later analysis, the same platform produced the 120 validation and 666 first-cohort repertoires. Study-wide results and caveats: The study flagged about 150 TCR beta chains as cytomegalovirus-associated. CMV antigen specificity was confirmed in vitro for three CMV-associated chains.

TCRdb keeps only in-frame clones here, not all; method: immunoSEQ multiplex PCR. The table shows approximately 100,000 clones, with over 85% occurring only once. Among the roughly 120 subjects of the validation cohort, separate from the roughly 730-subject first cohort, were the donors. Per germline, CDR1 MGHDK and CDR2 SYGVNS. The CDR3 has 16 residues. Trimming removed 6 bases from V and 2 bases from J, with 17 bases in between. On this clone: The antigen is unknown.

The sample consisted of PBMCs. The V call is TRBV25-1, the J call TRBJ1-3; a weak D match, TRBD1 (6 bases). The receptor was isolated from a woman in her twenties or thirties in good health and CMV-seropositive. The CDR3 DNA sequence: TGTGCCAGCAGGAAGGCCGGGGACACTGCTGGAAACACCATATATTTT. Encoded protein: CASRKAGDTAGNTIYF.